The subject of this entry is one T cell receptor (beta chain). This clone was found a few times. Its binding antigen is unknown. No base qualities exist here, and no much larger clone lies one base off it. Each donor gave one peripheral blood draw, around 100 mL on average, collected into heparinised tubes. Naive, central memory, regulatory and stem cell-like memory CD4+ T cells were sorted on a BD FACSAria II using a panel including CD45RO, CCR7, CD25, CD127, CD95 and CD27. Purity was above 98% for every sorted population. PBMCs were separated immediately by Lymphoprep density gradient centrifugation and were stained directly, without being cultured. Samples were stained and sorted in pairs, with one healthy donor and one patient per experiment, so that batch effects were minimized. This record comes from a study of beta chain features in type 1 diabetes listed by TCRdb under 2018. Regarding the complete study: No differences in mean age, gender distribution, total cell number or subset yield were found between patients and healthy donors. A total of just under 110,000,000 sorted cells were examined across all samples, and RNA yield correlated strongly with the number of cells per subset. The study compared TCRB repertoires of sorted circulating CD4+ T cell subsets between recently diagnosed type 1 diabetes patients and matched healthy donors. Regulatory and stem cell-like memory subsets were obtained from only 8 patients and roughly 8 healthy donors, while naive and central memory subsets were obtained from all 30 or so donors.

V trim: 5 bases; J trim: 7 bases; unmatched bases: 5. Taken from cysteine to phenylalanine, the CDR3 has 15 residues. CDR3 DNA is the only sequence kept; it has 45 bases, read in frame from the first base. CDR1 and CDR2, per the germline V gene, are SGHAT and FQNNGV. The entire amount of isolated RNA was reverse transcribed using the High Capacity cDNA Reverse Transcription Kit, so the sequenced TCRB transcripts were expressed ones. Deep immunoSEQ sequencing was performed on naive, central memory and regulatory T cell samples, with an average of roughly 3.3 million total reads per sample. Sorted cells were lysed in RLT buffer, and RNA was extracted using DNase-treated RNeasy Micro or Mini kits according to cell number. To prevent cross-contamination, each cell subset was processed individually, whereas patient and healthy donor samples were processed jointly. Using the immunoSEQ multiplex PCR, TCRB sequences were amplified from cDNA into 87-bp fragments spanning the CDR3 region. Sequencing of the amplicons was performed on the Illumina HiSeq platform. From the authors' description of their analysis: PCR bias was computationally corrected using synthetic template baselines, reads within Hamming distance 2 were collapsed, and singletons that could not be merged were discarded. Reads were aligned against IMGT so that V, D and J genes, CDR3 length and insertions or deletions at six rearrangement sites could be assigned. Clonotype counts were normalized to sorted cell number within each subset before computing true diversity and Gini coefficients with the tcR R package. Repertoire sharing was quantified using the overlap coefficient calculated on TCRB nucleotide sequences. Out-of-frame TCRB sequences from naive cells were analyzed as a proxy for the pre-selection repertoire. Drawn from immuneACCESS, this table holds only the in-frame rearrangements with V and J called that TCRdb kept. Clones are partly lost; checked studies trace under half to an unresolved V gene and leave the rest unexplained. D and trimming were read from the DNA, whereas the V and J calls and clone size are those reported in that table. The sample includes about 640,000 clones, with roughly 12% observed a single time. Around 0.12% of the sample goes to the ten largest clones.

Overall study results and their limits: Patients with type 1 diabetes made fewer insertions and deleted more nucleotides at VDJ recombination sites, implying thymic rearrangement abnormalities. Shorter templates might have been favored by PCR, but patient and control samples were amplified and corrected together, so both groups would have been affected equally by any skew. Naive, central memory and regulatory TCRB repertoires appeared more similar among patients than among healthy donors. A moderate but significant shortening of TCRB CDR3 length was observed in type 1 diabetes patients in all four CD4+ subsets. Sequencing cDNA rather than genomic DNA could over-represent highly expressing activated cells, although activation and CD3 levels did not differ between groups. Only small numbers of individuals were included in the HLA sub-analyses, which left unresolved whether HLA type had any influence on TCRB rearrangement.

This sequence was found in a man between 25 and 39 years old with type 1 diabetes. The sequence is built from TRBV11-2 and TRBJ2-1; TRBD2 lines up with 13 middle nucleotides. The source material was naive CD4+ T cells from blood. This specimen's cell subset or site label, interpreted: true naive CD4+ T cells. The encoded CDR3 is CASSPTSGGTNEQFF. The nucleotide sequence is given as TGTGCCAGCAGCCCGACTAGCGGGGGGACGAATGAGCAGTTCTTC.